These T cell receptor beta chains were read from a single sample in a study of neurological immune-mediated disorders. TCRdb reprocessed the 5' RACE reads via MiXCR and lists one record per CDR3 protein. The repertoire holds tens of thousands of distinct CDR3 sequences, approximately 5% seen once, with 2% to 2.5% in the top ten. The sample was PBMCs. The source is a woman between 25 and 40 years old with multiple sclerosis. CDR3s include the opening cysteine and the closing phenylalanine or tryptophan. The D gene is left open where the match is weak. The size of a clone is reported for some rows only, either as once, few or many, or as a class for expanded clones.

cdr3_length	clone_size	d_call	v_call	j_call	cdr3_nt	cdr3_aa
14	many	TRBD1	TRBV5-1	TRBJ1-4	TGCGCCAGCAGCGCCCGGGACAGGGGGGAAAAACTGTTTTTT	CASSARDRGEKLFF
12	medium-sized	TRBD2	TRBV10-2	TRBJ2-1	TGCGCCAGCAGTGGACTAGCTCGTGAGCAGTTCTTC	CASSGLAREQFF
20	many	TRBD2	TRBV14	TRBJ2-1	TGTGCCAGCAGCCAAGATTACTCAGGACTAGCGGGGGGCCCGAGGAATGAGCAGTTCTTC	CASSQDYSGLAGGPRNEQFF
16	many	.	TRBV5-1	TRBJ2-5	TGCGCCAGCAGCTTGGCCGGAGGGGGACGGCAAGAGACCCAGTACTTC	CASSLAGGGRQETQYF
14	.	TRBD1	TRBV28	TRBJ1-6	TGTGCCAGCAGACCGACAGGGGCCGATTCACCCCTCCACTTT	CASRPTGADSPLHF
13	few	.	TRBV5-1	TRBJ2-2	TGCGCCAGCAGCCTCGATTCTGCCGGGGAGCTGTTTTTT	CASSLDSAGELFF
15	few	TRBD1	TRBV3-1	TRBJ1-2	TGTGCCAGCAGCAAACCGACAGGGAGCGAATATGGCTACACCTTC	CASSKPTGSEYGYTF
15	many	TRBD1	TRBV5-1	TRBJ2-1	TGCGCCAGCAGCCAACCGGGACAGGGGTCAAATGAGCAGTTCTTC	CASSQPGQGSNEQFF
13	few	TRBD2	TRBV3-1	TRBJ2-7	TGTGCCAGCAGCCAAGTTTCGGGAGGCGAGCAGTACTTC	CASSQVSGGEQYF
17	.	.	TRBV4-1	TRBJ1-3	TGCGCCAGCAGCCCCGGCAGACGTGGGAACTCTGGAAAAAACATATATTTT	CASSPGRRGNSGKNIYF
13	many	.	TRBV5-1	TRBJ1-1	TGCGCCAGCAGCCCGGAATTGAACACTGAAGCTTTCTTT	CASSPELNTEAFF
17	many	TRBD2	TRBV20-1	TRBJ2-3	TGCAGTGCTTCTCCCGCAGGAACTAGCGGATTGACAGATACGCAGTATTTT	CSASPAGTSGLTDTQYF
13	many	.	TRBV5-1	TRBJ2-1	TGCGCCAGCAGCTTGGGAGCCTCCGCTGAGCAGTTCTTC	CASSLGASAEQFF
13	few	TRBD2	TRBV6-6	TRBJ2-7	TGTGCCAGCAGAGTGGGACTAGCGGGAGGGCCCGACTTC	CASRVGLAGGPDF
15	.	TRBD1	TRBV3-1	TRBJ2-6	TGTGCCAGCAGCCCGACAGGGACCGGGGCCAACGTCCTGACTTTC	CASSPTGTGANVLTF
14	many	.	TRBV5-5	TRBJ2-3	TGTGCCAGCATCCCCTCCCCCGCCACAGATACGCAGTATTTT	CASIPSPATDTQYF
17	many	TRBD1	TRBV18	TRBJ1-1	TGTGCCAGCTCCCCAGGCGGACGACAGGGTAGGAACACTGAAGCTTTCTTT	CASSPGGRQGRNTEAFF
16	many	TRBD1	TRBV20-1	TRBJ2-1	TGCAGTGCTTACCAACCCGGACAGGGCTCCTACAATGAGCAGTTCTTC	CSAYQPGQGSYNEQFF
11	many	.	TRBV20-1	TRBJ2-5	TGCAGTGCTAGAGACATGGAGACCCAGTACTTC	CSARDMETQYF
15	many	.	TRBV12-3/TRBV12-4	TRBJ2-7	TGTGCCAGCAGTCCAGGATCACAGCTCTCCTACGAGCAGTACTTC	CASSPGSQLSYEQYF
13	many	.	TRBV7-8	TRBJ2-2	TGTGCCAGCAGCGGATCCGGGACGAGCCAGCTGTTTTTT	CASSGSGTSQLFF
13	many	TRBD1	TRBV12-3/TRBV12-4	TRBJ2-3	TGTGCCAGCAGGCTTACAGGGGGCGATACGCAGTATTTT	CASRLTGGDTQYF
14	many	TRBD2	TRBV5-1	TRBJ2-5	TGCGCCAGCACCCCTCTGGGAGGGGTGGAGACCCAGTACTTC	CASTPLGGVETQYF
15	.	.	TRBV5-1	TRBJ2-2	TGCGCCAGCAGCTTGGGGGCCTCATACACCGGGGAGCTGTTTTTT	CASSLGASYTGELFF
16	few	TRBD1	TRBV7-9	TRBJ1-2	TGTGCCAGCAGCGCCGGGACAGGGGTTTCGTTAGGGGGCTACACCTTC	CASSAGTGVSLGGYTF
17	.	.	TRBV12-3/TRBV12-4	TRBJ2-2	TGTGCCAGCAGTCCGCTCACGGGAGTTAAGGACACCGGGGAGCTGTTTTTT	CASSPLTGVKDTGELFF
16	.	.	TRBV12-3/TRBV12-4	TRBJ2-3	TGTGCCAGCAGTTTATCACGGGCTCGCAGGGCCGATACGCAGTATTTT	CASSLSRARRADTQYF
16	few	.	TRBV24-1	TRBJ2-2	TGTGCCACCAGTGACCTAAATAAAGGGGACACCGGGGAGCTGTTTTTT	CATSDLNKGDTGELFF
15	.	TRBD2	TRBV15	TRBJ2-3	TGTGCCACCAGCAGACAGCGGGAGGCCACAGATACGCAGTATTTT	CATSRQREATDTQYF
15	few	.	TRBV7-8	TRBJ2-3	TGTGCCAGCAGCTTACCGGGAAAGACGACAGATACGCAGTATTTT	CASSLPGKTTDTQYF
14	many	TRBD1	TRBV20-1	TRBJ2-7	TGCAGTGCTTACCGGGACAGGGAGGACTACGAGCAGTACTTC	CSAYRDREDYEQYF